The present T cell receptor beta chain was sequenced within a study of blood T cell repertoires in COVID-19. In the study overall: There were acute and convalescent COVID-19 samples, and they came from the United States, Italy and Spain. T cells, B-cell-depleted T cells, or PBMCs provided the cDNA or gDNA that served as material.

V lost 4 bases to trimming and J lost 3 bases; unmatched junction nucleotides: 1. Germline V gives CDR1 SGHTA, CDR2 FQGNSA. The CDR3 runs to 15 residues. Original handling: It was from reference gene primer amplification that nucleated cell counts were estimated. Clones were read by immunoSEQ multiplex PCR, and TCRdb kept only the in-frame ones, dropping some. The DNA was the basis for D and trimming; V, J and clone size are from that table. Found here are 150,000 or so clones, roughly 90% of them singletons; the top ten hold 18%. The clonotype comes from a man aged 60-69 years with active or convalescent COVID-19. The J gene is TRBJ2-7, the V gene TRBV7-2; 15 bases align to TRBD2. Sequencing was done on a sample of peripheral blood. CDR3 DNA: TGTGCCAGCAGCTCGGGACTAGCGGGAGGCTACGAGCAGTACTTC. Translated, it gives CASSSGLAGGYEQYF. Complete variable domain (other parts from reference TRBV7-2 and TRBJ2-7): GAGVSQSPSNKVTEKGKDVELRCDPISGHTALYWYRQSLGQGLEFLIYFQGNSAPDKSGLPSDRFSAERTGGSVSTLTIQRTQQEDSAVYLCASSSGLAGGYEQYFGPGTRLTVT.